This T cell receptor (beta chain) appears in the sequencing data of a study of blood T cell repertoires in COVID-19. Per the study methods: How many nucleated cells were present was estimated from reference gene primer amplification. Repertoires were generated with immunoSEQ multiplex PCR, while TCRdb's copy carries only in-frame clones and drops some. V, J and clone size are those of that table, while D and trimming were read from the DNA. The table has some 240,000 clones, roughly 75% seen once. Germline CDR1 and CDR2: KGHDR and SFDVKD. The V end was cut by 2 bases, the J end by 2 bases, with 9 bases between. CDR3 length equals 16 residues.

The TCR comes from a woman aged 70 to 79 with acute or convalescent COVID-19. The chain recombines TRBV24-1 with TRBJ2-6; possibly TRBD1 for D (5 bases). Sample: peripheral blood. Here the CDR3 reads CATSDSRVPGANVLTF. In nucleotides, the CDR3 is TGTGCCACCAGTGATTCCAGGGTCCCTGGGGCCAACGTCCTGACTTTC.